This TCR beta chain is from a study of T cells after yellow fever vaccination. Study information: Researchers used SMART-Seq v4 Ultra Low Input to prepare fractions that had low cell numbers. Study-level results: Just a small share of clonotypes turned up in the CD4 compartment as well as the CD8 compartment.

Ten or more counts support this clonotype. Its antigen is currently unknown. 5'RACE template switching generated TCR cDNA, adding a universal primer site and UMIs. TCRdb reprocessed the 5' RACE reads via MiXCR and lists one record per CDR3 protein. The sample records 250,000 or so distinct CDR3 sequences, about 3.5% being singletons. CDR1 is SGHTA and CDR2 is FQGNSA in the germline V gene. The V end lost 5 bases, the J end lost 14 bases, and 24 bases lay between the germline ends. The CDR3 covers 15 residues. The receptor comes from a man younger than 35 who received the YFV17D yellow fever vaccine. Material: PBMCs, obtained 15 days after the yellow fever booster vaccination. The chain uses TRBV7-2 and TRBJ1-4; D remains unclear. For the CDR3, the DNA is TGTGCCAGCAGCCCGGAAGTCGGAGTCTCTATACGGCTGTTTTTT. As protein: CASSPEVGVSIRLFF.